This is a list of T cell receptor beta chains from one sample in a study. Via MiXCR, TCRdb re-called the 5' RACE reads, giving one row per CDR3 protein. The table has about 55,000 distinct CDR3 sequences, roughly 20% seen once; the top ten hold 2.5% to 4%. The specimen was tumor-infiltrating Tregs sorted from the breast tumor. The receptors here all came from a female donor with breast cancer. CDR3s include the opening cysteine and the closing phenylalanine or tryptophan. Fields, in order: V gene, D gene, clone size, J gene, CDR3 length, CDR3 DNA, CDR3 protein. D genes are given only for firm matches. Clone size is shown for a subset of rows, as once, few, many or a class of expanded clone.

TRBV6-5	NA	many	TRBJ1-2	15	TGTGCCAGCTCTTCTAGTTCGGCGGGAGGCTATGGCTACACCTTC	CASSSSSAGGYGYTF
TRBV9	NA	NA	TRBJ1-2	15	TGTGCCAGCAGCCCCTATACAGGAAGCTTGACTGGCTACACCTTC	CASSPYTGSLTGYTF
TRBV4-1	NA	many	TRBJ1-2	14	TGCGCCAGCAGCCAAGAGGGTTTCGGGGGTGGCTACACCTTC	CASSQEGFGGGYTF
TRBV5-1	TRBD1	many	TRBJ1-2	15	TGCGCCAGCAGCCCCCTCGCCGACAGGGGGGGTGGCTACACCTTC	CASSPLADRGGGYTF
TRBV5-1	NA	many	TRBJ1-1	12	TGCGCCAGCAGGTATTCAGGGACTGAAGCTTTCTTT	CASRYSGTEAFF
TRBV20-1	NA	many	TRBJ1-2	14	TGCAGTGCTAGAGATGGCAGATCTCCGAATGGCTACACCTTC	CSARDGRSPNGYTF
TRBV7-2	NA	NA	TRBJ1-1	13	TGTGCCAGCAGCTTAGGACGGGGGCTCGGAGCTTTCTTT	CASSLGRGLGAFF
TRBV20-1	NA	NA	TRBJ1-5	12	TGCAGTGCTACCAGGTGGAATCAGCCCCAGCATTTT	CSATRWNQPQHF
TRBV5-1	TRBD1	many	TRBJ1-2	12	TGCGCCAGCAGCTGGACAGGGCAAGGCTACACCTTC	CASSWTGQGYTF
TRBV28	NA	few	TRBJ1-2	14	TGTGCCAGCAGTATAGGAGAAAACCGTCATGGCTACACCTTC	CASSIGENRHGYTF
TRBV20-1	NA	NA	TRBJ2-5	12	TGCAGTGCTGAAGGGGGTCGAGAGACCCAGTACTTC	CSAEGGRETQYF
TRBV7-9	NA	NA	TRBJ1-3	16	TGTGCCAGCAGCCTTGGGACTTTTCAGACTGGAGACACCATATATTTT	CASSLGTFQTGDTIYF
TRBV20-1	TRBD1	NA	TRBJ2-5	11	TGCAGTGCTTACAGGGGAAAGACCCAGTACTTC	CSAYRGKTQYF
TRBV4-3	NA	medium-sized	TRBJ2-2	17	TGCGCCAGCAGCCAAGCCTGGGGACTTCTGAACACCGGGGAGCTGTTTTTT	CASSQAWGLLNTGELFF